Sequencing of this TCR beta chain was carried out in a study of blood T cell repertoires in COVID-19. Across the study: PBMCs, B-cell-depleted T cells, or T cells were the source of the cDNA or gDNA that made up the material.

V dropped 5 bases and J dropped 4 bases, with 17 bases sitting between them. This CDR3 contains 16 residues. The germline V gene has CDR1 MNHEY and CDR2 SMNVEV (reference sequence). This clone was seen a few times. Authors' methods: Counts of nucleated cells, estimated from reference gene primer amplification, were obtained. Assay: immunoSEQ multiplex PCR; the TCRdb copy retains only in-frame clones and omits some. From that table come the V and J calls and clone size; the DNA was used to work out D and trimming. The sample lists hundreds of thousands of clones; approximately 80% were seen once. Sequenced: peripheral blood. The chain uses TRBV27 and TRBJ2-2; perhaps TRBD1 as D (5 bases). The TCR sequence derives from a man aged 80 or over with acute or convalescent COVID-19. The CDR3 DNA sequence: TGTGCCAGCAGTCGTCCGACAGCGACTTTCACCGGGGAGCTGTTTTTT. Amino acids: CASSRPTATFTGELFF.